The TCR beta chain described here comes from a study of Ad26.COV2.S vaccination and SARS-CoV-2 variants. Assay used: immunoSEQ multiplex PCR; TCRdb lists only in-frame clones, some missing. This table holds some 350,000 clones, about 90% found once. General study findings and limits: TCR breadth and depth analyses may have underestimated total T cell responses. The authors reported substantial breadth in spike-specific CD8+ and CD4+ T cell responses after vaccination. Vaccine and placebo recipients had similar non-spike TCR breadth. Placebo recipients had lower spike-specific TCR breadth than vaccine recipients.

V shed 5 bases and J shed 4 bases, with 9 bases lying between them. This CDR3 spans 13 amino acids. Germline loops: CDR1 SGHTA, CDR2 FQGNSA. As for this clone: Its antigen is undetermined.

The material was peripheral blood, obtained after recovery from COVID-19. The TCR originated in a human donor who had recovered from COVID-19. The gene calls are TRBV7-2 and TRBJ1-3; D remains unclear. The CDR3 coding sequence is TGTGCCAGCAGCCGGTACACGGGAAACACCATATATTTT. As protein: CASSRYTGNTIYF.